Presented here are 25 T cell receptor beta chains from one specimen sequenced in a study of glioma-infiltrating T cells after dendritic cell vaccination. Clones were read by immunoSEQ multiplex PCR, and TCRdb kept only the in-frame ones, dropping some. The table lists roughly 85,000 clones, 85% of them singletons. The time point denotes: after dendritic cell vaccination, including at tumor progression/relapse. This specimen was blood, taken after dendritic cell vaccination. These receptors were collected from a human donor with glioblastoma.

The rearrangement joins TRBV9 to TRBJ2-1; 11 nucleotides agree with TRBD2. The CDR3 sequence is 18 residues long. Germline trimming cut 1 base from V and 8 bases from J; bases unmatched to any gene: 14. Germline CDR1 and CDR2: SGDLS and YYNGEE. CDR3 region: CASSVNEQVAGGLDEQFF. DNA of the CDR3: TGTGCCAGCAGCGTAAATGAACAGGTAGCGGGGGGGCTAGATGAGCAGTTCTTC.

This sequence joins TRBV6-5 and TRBJ2-7; D perhaps matches TRBD1 (6 bases). This CDR3 region has 13 residues. CDR1 is MNHEY and CDR2 is SVGAGI in the germline V gene. V was cut by 8 bases and J by 4 bases, with 15 bases left in between. The CDR3 loop reads CASANRERYEQYF. CDR3 nucleotides: TGTGCCAGCGCGAACAGGGAAAGGTACGAGCAGTACTTC.

V is TRBV6-4 and J is TRBJ2-3; a weak D match, TRBD1 (6 bases). The V and J ends lost 0 bases and 2 bases respectively, with 12 bases between them. This CDR3 has 16 amino acids. Germline values: CDR1 MRHNA, CDR2 SNTAGT. The DNA for the CDR3 is TGTGCCAGCAGTGACTCGACCAGGGGAGCCACAGATACGCAGTATTTT. Its protein product is CASSDSTRGATDTQYF.

The rearrangement links TRBV7-2 to TRBJ1-3, with 7 bases aligning to TRBD1. CDR3 length: 17 residues. With V trimmed by 2 bases and J by 2 bases, 9 bases remained unmatched. The germline V gene has CDR1 SGHTA and CDR2 FQGNSA. In DNA form, the CDR3 reads TGTGCCAGCAGCTTAAGACAGCCGCAGGGGGCTGGAAACACCATATATTTT. The encoded protein is CASSLRQPQGAGNTIYF.

The V gene is TRBV7-8, the J gene TRBJ2-1, with TRBD2 matching 8 bases. J was trimmed by 8 bases and V by 10 bases; bases with no gene match: 13. The germline CDR1 and CDR2 sequences are SGHVS and FQNEAQ. The CDR3 has 14 amino acids. CDR3 DNA: TGTGCCACCACAGGGACTAGATTCTCCGATGAGCAGTTCTTC. It is translated as CATTGTRFSDEQFF.

CDR3 in amino acids: CSVGARLVQETQYF. The CDR3 DNA sequence: TGCAGCGTTGGGGCTAGACTAGTCCAAGAGACCCAGTACTTC. The chain employs TRBV29-1 and TRBJ2-5, with D possibly matching TRBD2 (6 bases). Germline-derived CDR1 and CDR2 are SQVTM and ANQGSEA. The ends were cut back, 4 bases at V and 1 base at J, with 13 bases in the middle. This CDR3 is 14 amino acids long.

This clone appeared a single time. V and J are TRBV19 and TRBJ1-3, with D possibly being TRBD1 (5 bases). The CDR3 runs 17 residues. V was cut by 2 bases and J by 5 bases, with 19 bases left in between. Looked up from germline, CDR1 is LNHDA and CDR2 is SQIVND (reference sequence). The DNA for the CDR3 is TGTGCCAGTAGTATAAACAGGAGGGCCGTCGAGAGAAACACCATATATTTT. Residues: CASSINRRAVERNTIYF.

The V gene is TRBV7-2, the J gene TRBJ2-3, with D possibly being TRBD2 (6 bases). With 1 base removed from V and 11 bases from J, the gap between germline ends came to 10 bases. CDR1 SGHTA and CDR2 FQGNSA come from the germline V gene. The CDR3 spans 12 residues. CDR3 loop: CASSLDRGGQYF. The CDR3 nucleotides are TGTGCCAGCAGCTTAGACCGGGGAGGGCAGTATTTT.

The chain recombines TRBV29-1 with TRBJ2-3, with 8 bases matching TRBD1. V was pared by 3 bases and J by 0 bases, with 8 bases of the junction left unmatched. The V gene's germline CDR1 is SQVTM and CDR2 ANQGSEA. The CDR3 extends over 16 amino acids. The CDR3, as DNA: TGCAGCGTTGAGGGACAGGTGTACTCTAGCACAGATACGCAGTATTTT. Translated, it gives CSVEGQVYSSTDTQYF.

The chain has TRBV7-9 and TRBJ1-2; possible D gene TRBD1, 6 bases. Germline V gene data show CDR1 as SEHNR and CDR2 as FQNEAQ (reference sequence). Trimming shortened V by 0 bases and J by 2 bases, and 10 bases separated the two germline ends. The CDR3 runs 15 residues. CDR3 DNA: TGTGCCAGCAGCTTAGCGGGGCAGGGGAACTATGGCTACACCTTC. Translating it yields CASSLAGQGNYGYTF.

The chain employs TRBV28 and TRBJ2-7, with a weak D call TRBD1 (6 bases). The V gene's germline CDR1 is MDHEN and CDR2 SYDVKM. The CDR3 is made up of 13 amino acids. V lost 5 bases to trimming and J lost 2 bases, with 10 bases between them. The CDR3 DNA follows: TGTGCCAGCAGTAGAGGACAGCCCTACGAGCAGTACTTC. Translating it yields CASSRGQPYEQYF.

This sequence joins TRBV2 and TRBJ2-7; no reliable D call. This CDR3 contains 15 residues. CDR1 is SNHLY and CDR2 is FYNNEI in the germline V gene. The ends were cut back, 3 bases at V and 6 bases at J, with 18 bases in the middle. This CDR3 reads CASSDTQRPYPEQYF. For the CDR3, the DNA is TGTGCCAGCAGTGACACTCAGCGACCCTACCCCGAGCAGTACTTC.

This clone appeared a single time. The chain links TRBV5-1 to TRBJ1-1, with 8 bases fitting TRBD1. Trimming cost V 2 bases and J 9 bases; bases outside gene matches: 12. The CDR3 is 15 amino acids. In germline, CDR1 is SGHRS, CDR2 YFSETQ. DNA for the CDR3: TGCGCCAGCAGCTTAAGCGGGCAGGGGGCGCAAAAAGCTTTCTTT. This encodes CASSLSGQGAQKAFF.

This rearrangement joins TRBV4-3 to TRBJ1-2, with D perhaps matching TRBD1 (6 bases). Germline V lookup: CDR1 LGHNA, CDR2 YSLEER. The CDR3 totals 15 residues. V lost 1 base and J 8 bases, leaving 17 bases between the germline ends. The CDR3 spells CASSQVGGAQGGYTF. Written as DNA, the CDR3 is TGCGCCAGCAGCCAAGTAGGGGGGGCGCAGGGGGGCTACACCTTC.

A few counts support this clone. The chain employs TRBV7-9 and TRBJ2-6; D gene ambiguous. Germline V gene lookup returns CDR1 SEHNR and CDR2 FQNEAQ (reference sequence). CDR3 length: 14 amino acids. V lost 4 bases and J 0 bases, leaving 4 bases between the germline ends. CDR3 sequence (DNA): TGTGCCAGCAGCTCCAGCTCTGGGGCCAACGTCCTGACTTTC. Translating it yields CASSSSSGANVLTF.

This chain joins TRBV7-9 and TRBJ2-1; D not resolved. In germline, CDR1 is SEHNR, CDR2 FQNEAQ (reference sequence). V lost 2 bases and J 2 bases, leaving 10 bases between the germline ends. The CDR3 is 15 amino acids. The CDR3 spells CASSLRVVAYNEQFF. The CDR3, as DNA: TGTGCCAGCAGCTTAAGAGTCGTCGCCTACAATGAGCAGTTCTTC. The full variable domain, completed using reference TRBV7-9 and TRBJ2-1, is DTGVSQNPRHKITKRGQNVTFRCDPISEHNRLYWYRQTLGQGPEFLTYFQNEAQLEKSRLLSDRFSAERPKGSFSTLEIQRTEQGDSAMYLCASSLRVVAYNEQFFGPGTRLTVL.

J is TRBJ1-2 and V is TRBV7-2; D not resolved. Per germline, CDR1 SGHTA and CDR2 FQGNSA. Trimming cost V 1 base and J 5 bases, with 5 bases left between them. This CDR3 has 12 residues. Written as DNA, the CDR3 is TGTGCCAGCAGCTTAGTCGCGTATGGCTACACCTTC. Its protein product is CASSLVAYGYTF.

V usage is TRBV5-1 and J usage is TRBJ2-5; 12 bases are shared with TRBD2. CDR1 is SGHRS and CDR2 is YFSETQ in the germline V gene. The CDR3 runs to 16 residues. Germline trimming cut 4 bases from V and 1 base from J; bases unmatched to any gene: 5. CDR3 sequence reads: CASSILAGGGQETQYF. CDR3 sequence (DNA): TGCGCCAGCAGCATCCTAGCGGGAGGGGGCCAAGAGACCCAGTACTTC.

J is TRBJ1-1 and V is TRBV19; no reliable D call. There are 13 residues in the CDR3. The germline V and J ends were trimmed by 0 bases and 4 bases, with 6 bases remaining between them. Germline V gene sequence: CDR1 LNHDA, CDR2 SQIVND (reference sequence). Written as DNA, the CDR3 is TGTGCCAGTAGTATAGACTCGGGCACTGAAGCTTTCTTT. Its translation: CASSIDSGTEAFF. Variable domain in full (rest from reference TRBV19 and TRBJ1-1): DGGITQSPKYLFRKEGQNVTLSCEQNLNHDAMYWYRQDPGQGLRLIYYSQIVNDFQKGDIAEGYSVSREKKESFPLTVTSAQKNPTAFYLCASSIDSGTEAFFGQGTRLTVV.

The chain uses TRBV5-1 and TRBJ2-2; D gene unclear. Germline V gene sequence: CDR1 SGHRS, CDR2 YFSETQ. The length of the CDR3 is 15 residues. V shed 0 bases and J shed 0 bases, with 6 bases lying between them. The CDR3 is CASSLDIPNTGELFF. In nucleotides, the CDR3 is TGCGCCAGCAGCTTGGACATTCCGAACACCGGGGAGCTGTTTTTT. Complete variable domain (other parts from reference TRBV5-1 and TRBJ2-2): KAGVTQTPRYLIKTRGQQVTLSCSPISGHRSVSWYQQTPGQGLQFLFEYFSETQRNKGNFPGRFSGRQFSNSRSEMNVSTLELGDSALYLCASSLDIPNTGELFFGEGSRLTVL.

J is TRBJ2-2 and V is TRBV5-1; TRBD2 agrees at 12 bases. Per the germline V gene, CDR1 is SGHRS and CDR2 is YFSETQ. This CDR3 is 17 amino acids long. J gave up 6 bases and V 0 bases, and 6 bases lay outside the gene matches. CDR3 amino acids: CASSLGLLAGGAGELFF. In DNA, the CDR3 is TGCGCCAGCAGCTTGGGATTACTAGCGGGAGGTGCCGGGGAGCTGTTTTTT.

The chain uses TRBV6-1 and TRBJ1-1; 7 bases line up with TRBD1. The V gene's germline CDR1 is MNHNS and CDR2 SASEGT. CDR3 size: 14 residues. V shed 2 bases and J 1 base; nucleotides not matched to a gene: 1. The CDR3 region has the DNA TGTGCCAGCAGTGAAAACAGGGGGAACACTGAAGCTTTCTTT. It yields the protein CASSENRGNTEAFF.

V and J are TRBV28 and TRBJ2-7; 8 bases fit TRBD2. The CDR3 has 14 residues. The J segment lost 2 bases and the V segment lost 6 bases, leaving 6 bases of the junction unmatched. The germline CDR1 and CDR2 sequences are MDHEN and SYDVKM. The CDR3 is CASSYQGLAYEQYF. For the CDR3, the DNA is TGTGCCAGCAGCTACCAGGGACTAGCCTACGAGCAGTACTTC.

J is TRBJ1-1 and V is TRBV2; D call uncertain. CDR1 SNHLY and CDR2 FYNNEI come from the germline V gene. V was trimmed by 4 bases and J by 2 bases, leaving 14 bases between them. This CDR3 comprises 15 residues. The CDR3 DNA sequence: TGTGCCAGCAGTGTGATCCCCGGGGATAACACTGAAGCTTTCTTT. Translating gives CASSVIPGDNTEAFF.

The CDR3 loop reads CATSGRLAGSYEQYF. CDR3 in DNA: TGTGCCACCAGCGGCCGACTAGCGGGGTCCTACGAGCAGTACTTC. The chain carries TRBV15 and TRBJ2-7, with 11 positions matching TRBD2. Germline CDR1 reads LNHNV; CDR2 reads YYDKDF (reference sequence). The length of the CDR3 is 15 residues. V trimming: 5 bases; J trimming: 1 base; junction bases outside the gene matches: 4.